The subject of this entry is one TCR beta chain. The data stem from a study of shared clonotypes between healthy human individuals. Assay execution took place at the deep level. Here immunoSEQ multiplex PCR was the method, and the copy in TCRdb shows in-frame clones only, minus some. The sample lists 1,400,000 or so clones; approximately 98.5% were seen once. Germline CDR1 and CDR2: SNHLY and FYNNEI. The junction had 11 bases not matched to a gene; V was cut back by 10 bases and J by 5 bases. The CDR3 totals 14 residues. The source is a man between 25 and 39 years old in good health. V is TRBV2 and J is TRBJ2-5; the match to TRBD1 covers 9 bases. Sequenced sample: naive CD4+ T cells sorted from blood. The sample's subset: CD45RA+ positively selected. Here the CDR3 reads CATQVDRGVETQYF. The CDR3 DNA reads TGTGCCACCCAGGTGGACAGGGGAGTGGAGACCCAGTACTTC.